The source of this TCR beta chain is a study of blood T cells in healthy people across ages (dated by TCRdb to 2014 to 2015). Background on the whole study: In model experiments, roughly one uniquely barcoded TCR beta cDNA molecule per two T cells was captured by template switching. The study measured age-related changes in TCR beta repertoire diversity using deep sequencing normalized with unique cDNA molecular identifiers. Donors were grouped into four age groups: young (average roughly 15 years), middle-aged (39), aged (around 62) and long-lived (approximately 78). To avoid experimental bias, donors of different ages were randomly spread across the sequencing lanes. For two donors (one aged 18 to 29 and one aged 80 or older), the study analyzed two additional independent replicas of 1 million unique cDNA reads from the same blood draw.

Library preparation used 5' RACE. For sequencing, an Illumina HiSeq 2500 was employed. A second roughly 6 to 12 cycle PCR used a sample-barcoded 5' primer and a J-beta primer mix. A unique molecular identifier was introduced onto each TCR beta cDNA molecule by a template-switch 5' adaptor carrying 12 random nucleotides. At least 2.5 million CDR3-containing paired-end reads were obtained from each sample. All of the RNA was converted into first-strand cDNA using the Mint cDNA synthesis kit, with a TRBC-specific oligonucleotide serving as the primer. All cDNA was treated with uracil-DNA glycosylase and then went through a first 18-cycle PCR with the universal primers M1SS and BC2_uni_R. The original methods were these. Normalization of each sample was performed by random selection of 1 million high-quality reads, each carrying a distinct molecular identifier. Reads with shared molecular identifiers were discarded instead of being binned into consensus sequences. MiTCR, with a Q25 quality threshold and the strictest error-elimination algorithm, was used for CDR3 identification, clonotype clustering and error correction. A nonparametric unseen species model using Euler transformation provided a lower-bound estimate of total TCR beta diversity. The public sequencing data were trimmed at Q25 with fastp and processed into clonotypes with MiXCR by TCRdb, which kept only in-frame beta chains. When rows share a CDR3 protein, they turn into one entry using the most common DNA and genes. These V and J calls rely on TCRdb rather than the paper's analysis. This sample comprises some 1.5 million distinct CDR3 sequences, about 28% of them detected only once. The biggest ten clones account for 6.5% to 8.5% of the sample.

The approximately 39 donors, aged about 6 to 90 years, were systemically healthy Caucasian individuals from Russia. Around 9.7 milliliters of peripheral blood were collected from each donor into EDTA-treated Vacutainer tubes. Ficoll-Paque density-gradient centrifugation was used to isolate PBMCs, with at least 6.5 million per sample. Total RNA, at least 6 micrograms per sample, was extracted from PBMCs with Trizol reagent. For every donor, flow cytometry on a PBMC aliquot measured the percentage of naive CD45RAhigh/CD27high T cells. The CDR3 spans 15 residues, from the cysteine through the phenylalanine. Only the CDR3 DNA stays, 45 bases, in frame from base 1. The trim is 5 bases for V and 4 bases for J, with a gap of 17 bases between the germline ends. About this clonotype itself: It has no known antigen specificity. No much larger clone is present one base from it, and per-base qualities are unavailable.

On the study overall, not on this receptor specifically: The CMV infection status of donors was not known, potentially confounding age-related changes in expanded clonotypes. The long-lived group showed more naive CD4+ T cells, fewer expanded clones and increased TCR diversity than the aged group, suggesting age selection. A strong correlation was found between observed TCR beta diversity and the percentage of naive T cells measured by flow cytometry. Conclusive comparison of naive and antigen-experienced compartments was prevented by the profiling of bulk unsorted PBMCs. Estimates of total diversity based on one million sequenced T cells were considered lower bounds and underestimates. Observed TCR beta diversity per million T cells fell roughly linearly with age, and a significant reduction was already apparent by age roughly 40.

This sequence was found in a woman aged 25 to 39 in good health. The chain joins TRBV12-3 or TRBV12-4 to TRBJ1-2, with the D gene uncertain. The sequencing input was blood. The CDR3 sequence is CASSQPGGGLYGYTF. The DNA sequence follows: TGTGCCAGCAGTCAACCGGGTGGAGGACTCTATGGCTACACCTTC.